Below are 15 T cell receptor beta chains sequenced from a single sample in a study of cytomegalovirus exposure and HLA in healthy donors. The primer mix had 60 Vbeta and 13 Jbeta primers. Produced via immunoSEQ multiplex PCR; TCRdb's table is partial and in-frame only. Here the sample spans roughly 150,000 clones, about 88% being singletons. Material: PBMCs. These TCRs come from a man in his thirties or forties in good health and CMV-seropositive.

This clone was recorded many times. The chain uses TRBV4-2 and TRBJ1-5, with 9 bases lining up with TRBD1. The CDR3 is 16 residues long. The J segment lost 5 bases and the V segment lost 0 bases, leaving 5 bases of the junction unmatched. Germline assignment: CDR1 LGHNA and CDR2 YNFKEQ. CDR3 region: CASSQEIGTGHQPQHF. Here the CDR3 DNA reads TGTGCCAGCAGCCAAGAGATCGGGACAGGGCATCAGCCCCAGCATTTT.

DNA for the CDR3: TGTGCCAGCAGCTCTCCAGGGAGGCGTGAAGCTTTCTTT. Protein product: CASSSPGRREAFF. The chain links TRBV13 to TRBJ1-1, with D possibly being TRBD1 (5 bases). CDR3 size: 13 residues. V was cut by 4 bases and J by 7 bases, with 13 bases left in between. Germline-derived CDR1 and CDR2 are PRHDT and FYEKMQ (reference sequence). Based on the CDR3 plus reference TRBV13 and TRBJ1-1, the full variable domain is AAGVIQSPRHLIKEKRETATLKCYPIPRHDTVYWYQQGPGQDPQFLISFYEKMQSDKGSIPDRFSAQQFSDYHSELNMSSLELGDSALYFCASSSPGRREAFFGQGTRLTVV.

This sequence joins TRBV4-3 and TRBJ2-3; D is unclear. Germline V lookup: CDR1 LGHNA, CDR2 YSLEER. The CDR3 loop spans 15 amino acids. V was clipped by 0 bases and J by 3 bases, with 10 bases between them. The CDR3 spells CASSQDPLRTDTQYF. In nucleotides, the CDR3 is TGCGCCAGCAGCCAAGATCCTCTGAGGACAGATACGCAGTATTTT.

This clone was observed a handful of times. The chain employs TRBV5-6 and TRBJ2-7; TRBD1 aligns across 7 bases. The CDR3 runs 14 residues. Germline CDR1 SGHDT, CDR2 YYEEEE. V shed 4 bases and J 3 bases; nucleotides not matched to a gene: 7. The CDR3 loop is CASSHRDRLYEQYV. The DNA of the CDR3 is TGTGCCAGCAGCCACCGGGACAGACTCTACGAGCAGTACGTC.

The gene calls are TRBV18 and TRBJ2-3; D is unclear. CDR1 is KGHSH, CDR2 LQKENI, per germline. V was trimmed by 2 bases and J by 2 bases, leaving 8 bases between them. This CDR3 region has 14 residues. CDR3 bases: TGTGCCAGCTCACCAGGCCCTTTCACAGATACGCAGTATTTT. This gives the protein CASSPGPFTDTQYF.

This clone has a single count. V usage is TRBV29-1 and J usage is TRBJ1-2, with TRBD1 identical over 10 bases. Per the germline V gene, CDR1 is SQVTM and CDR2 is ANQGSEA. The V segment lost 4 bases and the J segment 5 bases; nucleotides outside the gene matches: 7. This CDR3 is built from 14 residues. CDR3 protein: CSVGGGTGVYGYTF. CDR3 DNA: TGCAGCGTTGGGGGCGGGACAGGGGTTTATGGCTACACCTTC.

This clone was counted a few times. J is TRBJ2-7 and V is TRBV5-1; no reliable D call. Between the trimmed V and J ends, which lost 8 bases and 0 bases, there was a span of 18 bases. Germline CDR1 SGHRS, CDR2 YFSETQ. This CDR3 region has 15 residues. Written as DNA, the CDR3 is TGCGCCAGTAATACAAACGTGGGCAACTCCTACGAGCAGTACTTC. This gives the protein CASNTNVGNSYEQYF.

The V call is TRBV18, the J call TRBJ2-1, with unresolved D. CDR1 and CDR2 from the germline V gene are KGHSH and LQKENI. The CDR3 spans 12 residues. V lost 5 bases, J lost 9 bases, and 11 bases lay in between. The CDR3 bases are TGTGCCAGCTCAGAAGGAGCTCTTGAGCAGTTCTTC. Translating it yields CASSEGALEQFF.

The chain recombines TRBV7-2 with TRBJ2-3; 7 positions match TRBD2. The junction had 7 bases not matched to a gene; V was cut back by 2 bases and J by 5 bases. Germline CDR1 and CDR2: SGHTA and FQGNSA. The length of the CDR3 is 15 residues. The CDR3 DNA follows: TGTGCCAGCAGCTTAACTCGGCTAGCGGAAGATACGCAGTATTTT. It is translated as CASSLTRLAEDTQYF.

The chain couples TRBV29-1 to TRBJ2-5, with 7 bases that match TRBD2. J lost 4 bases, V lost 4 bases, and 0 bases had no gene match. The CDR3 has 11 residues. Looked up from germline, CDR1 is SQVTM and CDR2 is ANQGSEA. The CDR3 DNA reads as TGCAGCGTTGGGGGGGGAGAGACCCAGTACTTC. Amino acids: CSVGGGETQYF.

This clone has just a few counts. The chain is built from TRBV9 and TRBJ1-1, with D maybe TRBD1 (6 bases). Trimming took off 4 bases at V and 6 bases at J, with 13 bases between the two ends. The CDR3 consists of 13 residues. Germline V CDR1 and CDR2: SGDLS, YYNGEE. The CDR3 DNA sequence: TGTGCCAGCAGCCCCTCGGGGGGCCCTGAAGCTTTCTTT. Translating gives CASSPSGGPEAFF. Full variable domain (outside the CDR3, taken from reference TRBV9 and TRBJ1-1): DSGVTQTPKHLITATGQRVTLRCSPRSGDLSVYWYQQSLDQGLQFLIQYYNGEERAKGNILERFSAQQFPDLHSELNLSSLELGDSALYFCASSPSGGPEAFFGQGTRLTVV.

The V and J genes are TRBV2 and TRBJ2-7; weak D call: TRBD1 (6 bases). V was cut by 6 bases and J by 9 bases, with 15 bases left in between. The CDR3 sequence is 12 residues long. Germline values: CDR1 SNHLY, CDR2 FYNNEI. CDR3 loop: CASRGPGQRQYV. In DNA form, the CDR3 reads TGTGCCAGCAGGGGCCCGGGACAACGGCAGTACGTC.

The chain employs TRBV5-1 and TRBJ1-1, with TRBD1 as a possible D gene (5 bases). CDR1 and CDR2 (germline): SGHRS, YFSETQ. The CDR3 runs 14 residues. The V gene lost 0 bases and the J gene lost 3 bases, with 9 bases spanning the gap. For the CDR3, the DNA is TGCGCCAGCAGCTTGGAGGGGAAGGACACTGAAGCTTTCTTT. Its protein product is CASSLEGKDTEAFF.

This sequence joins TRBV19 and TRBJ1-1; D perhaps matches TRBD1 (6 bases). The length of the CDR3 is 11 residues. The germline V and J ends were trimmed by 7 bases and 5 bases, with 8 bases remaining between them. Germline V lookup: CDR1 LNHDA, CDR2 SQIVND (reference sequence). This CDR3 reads CASIRGTEAFF. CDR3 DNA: TGTGCCAGTATTAGGGGGACTGAAGCTTTCTTT. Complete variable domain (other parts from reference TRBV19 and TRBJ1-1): DGGITQSPKYLFRKEGQNVTLSCEQNLNHDAMYWYRQDPGQGLRLIYYSQIVNDFQKGDIAEGYSVSREKKESFPLTVTSAQKNPTAFYLCASIRGTEAFFGQGTRLTVV.

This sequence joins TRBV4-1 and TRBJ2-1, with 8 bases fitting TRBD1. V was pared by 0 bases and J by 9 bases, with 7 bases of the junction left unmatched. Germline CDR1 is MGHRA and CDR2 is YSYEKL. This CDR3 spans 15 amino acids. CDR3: CASSQDRGRRVEQFF. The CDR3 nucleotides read TGCGCCAGCAGCCAAGACAGGGGGCGCCGGGTTGAGCAGTTCTTC.